One sample yielded the 22 T cell receptor beta chains listed below, sequenced in a study of identical twins. One entry per CDR3 protein results from TCRdb running MiXCR on the 5' RACE reads. Of some 500,000 distinct CDR3 sequences listed, 13% to 15% are singletons. These data were also reused for a study on yellow fever vaccine responses in identical twins.

Sequencing used CD4+ T cells sorted from blood. Source of these receptors: a woman aged 18-35 years in good health.

The rearrangement joins TRBV27 to TRBJ1-1; D unclear. The V end lost 2 bases, the J end lost 0 bases, and 10 bases lay between the germline ends. The CDR3 is made up of 15 amino acids. Germline CDR1 MNHEY, CDR2 SMNVEV (reference sequence). This CDR3 reads CASSLPARMNTEAFF. CDR3 sequence (DNA): TGTGCCAGCAGTTTACCAGCGAGGATGAACACTGAAGCTTTCTTT.

This chain links TRBV5-1 with TRBJ2-1; no reliable D call. The germline V gene has CDR1 SGHRS and CDR2 YFSETQ. The CDR3 loop spans 14 amino acids. V lost 2 bases and J lost 5, with 11 bases in between. CDR3 DNA: TGCGCCAGCAGCTTCAATGGCCAGAACAATGAGCAGTTCTTC. It translates to CASSFNGQNNEQFF.

The chain carries TRBV6-2 or TRBV6-3 and TRBJ2-1, with 9 bases matching TRBD2. V lost 10 bases to trimming and J lost 9 bases; unmatched junction nucleotides: 10. The germline V gene encodes CDR1 MNHEY and CDR2 SVGEGT. The CDR3 is 13 residues long. DNA for the CDR3: TGTGCCACCGAGAGTAGCGGGAGTTCTGAGCAGTTCTTC. It encodes CATESSGSSEQFF.

The chain recombines TRBV20-1 with TRBJ1-6; the D gene is possibly TRBD1 (5 bases). Germline V gives CDR1 DFQATT, CDR2 SNEGSKA (reference sequence). The V and J ends lost 1 base and 6 bases respectively, with 16 bases between them. The CDR3 is 16 residues long. The chain's CDR3 is CSARARGFRLNSPLHF. The CDR3 nucleotides are TGCAGTGCTAGAGCTAGGGGTTTTCGTCTTAATTCACCCCTCCACTTT.

This clonotype was recorded a few times. J is TRBJ2-1 and V is TRBV3-1, with D possibly TRBD2 on 5 matching bases. The germline CDR1 and CDR2 sequences are LGHDT and YNNKEL (reference sequence). V gave up 8 bases and J gave up 9 bases, with 26 bases separating them. The CDR3 extends over 16 amino acids. The DNA for the CDR3 is TGTGCCAGCCAATCGCTCGGTCCGGGGAAGGCGACTGAGCAGTTCTTC. Encoded protein: CASQSLGPGKATEQFF.

In this sample, this clonotype turned up a few times. The rearrangement links TRBV20-1 to TRBJ2-3; unclear D gene. The CDR3 is 12 residues long. V was cut by 3 bases and J by 0 bases, with 4 bases left in between. The V gene's germline CDR1 is DFQATT and CDR2 SNEGSKA (reference sequence). The CDR3 loop is CSASTSTDTQYF. In DNA form, the CDR3 reads TGCAGTGCTAGCACGAGCACAGATACGCAGTATTTT.

The gene calls are TRBV5-6 and TRBJ2-7; the D gene is possibly TRBD2 (6 bases). CDR1 and CDR2 from the germline V gene are SGHDT and YYEEEE. Trimming shortened V by 7 bases and J by 5 bases, and 10 bases separated the two germline ends. This CDR3 spans 11 amino acids. This CDR3 is CASLAFNEQYF. CDR3 nucleotide sequence: TGTGCCAGCCTAGCGTTCAACGAGCAGTACTTC.

V is TRBV9 and J is TRBJ2-3, with D hard to call. The V gene's germline CDR1 is SGDLS and CDR2 YYNGEE. Trimming removed 0 bases at V and 0 bases at J, with 5 bases between. The CDR3 totals 14 residues. The CDR3 sequence is CASSVVASTDTQYF. The CDR3 coding sequence is TGTGCCAGCAGCGTAGTGGCGAGCACAGATACGCAGTATTTT.

This clonotype was counted a few times. The rearrangement uses TRBV12-3 or TRBV12-4 and TRBJ2-5; D is uncertain. The ends were cut back, 1 base at V and 4 bases at J, with 16 bases in the middle. The CDR3 sequence is 16 residues long. In DNA, the CDR3 is TGTGCCAGCAGTTTAGGTGGGGTCAGCACGAGAGAGACCCAGTACTTC. Its translation: CASSLGGVSTRETQYF.

V is TRBV12-3 or TRBV12-4 and J is TRBJ1-2, with 9 positions matching TRBD1. The V segment lost 5 bases and the J segment 8 bases; nucleotides outside the gene matches: 6. This CDR3 spans 13 amino acids. CDR3 amino acids: CASSPTGGGGYTF. In DNA, the CDR3 is TGTGCCAGCAGTCCCACAGGGGGCGGGGGCTACACCTTC.

The V and J genes are TRBV10-3 and TRBJ1-6, with 8 positions matching TRBD1. The CDR3 length is 14 residues. CDR1 is ENHRY and CDR2 is SYGVKD in the germline V gene. Losses at the gene ends were 4 bases for V and 10 bases for J; bases not matched to a gene: 6. In DNA, the CDR3 is TGTGCCATCAGTGTGGACAGGGAGACATCACCCCTCCACTTT. The encoded protein is CAISVDRETSPLHF.

This clonotype turned up a few times. This chain joins TRBV3-1 and TRBJ2-3; no definite D call. This CDR3 has 12 amino acids. The germline V gene encodes CDR1 LGHDT and CDR2 YNNKEL (reference sequence). The V and J ends lost 0 bases and 7 bases respectively, with 5 bases between them. The CDR3 spells CASSQDENTQYF. The CDR3 DNA reads as TGTGCCAGCAGCCAAGATGAAAATACGCAGTATTTT.

This chain connects TRBV19 to TRBJ1-1, with TRBD1 matching 7 bases. J was trimmed by 1 base and V by 5 bases; bases with no gene match: 7. CDR1 and CDR2 (germline): LNHDA, SQIVND (reference sequence). The CDR3 sequence is 15 residues long. CDR3 DNA sequence: TGTGCCAGTAGTGCCTACGGGACAGCGAACACTGAAGCTTTCTTT. This codes for CASSAYGTANTEAFF.

This clonotype was detected a few times. The genes are TRBV5-1 and TRBJ2-7; 10 bases fit TRBD1. Per germline, CDR1 SGHRS and CDR2 YFSETQ. With 2 bases clipped from V and 0 bases from J, the junction kept 2 bases outside the gene matches. This CDR3 is 15 amino acids long. CDR3: CASSFWTGGSYEQYF. The CDR3 DNA reads TGCGCCAGCAGCTTCTGGACAGGGGGCTCCTACGAGCAGTACTTC.

This clonotype was observed many times. This sequence joins TRBV25-1 and TRBJ2-3; perhaps TRBD1 as D (5 bases). CDR3 length equals 16 residues. The V gene's germline CDR1 is MGHDK and CDR2 SYGVNS. Between the trimmed V and J ends, which lost 0 bases and 4 bases, there was a span of 14 bases. CDR3 in amino acids: CASSEYGPRDADTQYF. Written as DNA, the CDR3 is TGTGCCAGCAGTGAATACGGCCCCAGGGATGCAGATACGCAGTATTTT.

This clonotype was counted a few times. This chain joins TRBV6-1 and TRBJ1-2; D unclear. The V gene lost 7 bases and the J gene lost 4 bases, with 7 bases spanning the gap. CDR1 and CDR2 from the germline V gene are MNHNS and SASEGT. The CDR3 sequence is 11 residues long. CDR3 amino acids: CASTSLYGYTF. CDR3 DNA sequence: TGTGCCAGCACTAGTCTCTATGGCTACACCTTC.

This clonotype was detected only a few times. The J gene is TRBJ2-7, the V gene TRBV20-1; tentatively, D is TRBD2 (6 bases). The CDR3 spans 15 residues. The V gene's germline CDR1 is DFQATT and CDR2 SNEGSKA (reference sequence). V was shortened by 0 bases and J by 0 bases, with 12 bases between the two germline ends. CDR3 in amino acids: CSARDAGSSSYEQYF. For the CDR3, the DNA is TGCAGTGCTAGAGATGCCGGGAGCTCCTCCTACGAGCAGTACTTC.

This chain joins TRBV30 and TRBJ1-2; TRBD1 matches 8 bases. The CDR3 contains 11 residues. Germline CDR1 and CDR2: GTSNPN and SVGIG (reference sequence). The DNA for the CDR3 is TGTGCGCGAGGACAGGGCTATGGCTACACCTTC. It translates to CARGQGYGYTF.

This clonotype was counted a few times. This chain connects TRBV7-2 to TRBJ2-7; 7 bases fit TRBD1. Germline V lookup: CDR1 SGHTA, CDR2 FQGNSA. V was clipped by 4 bases and J by 6 bases; unmatched bases: 6. CDR3 length: 13 amino acids. CDR3 loop: CASSSGQRREQYF. The DNA of the CDR3 is TGTGCCAGCAGCTCGGGACAGAGGCGCGAGCAGTACTTC. The variable domain in full, with the rest retrieved from reference TRBV7-2 and TRBJ2-7, is GAGVSQSPSNKVTEKGKDVELRCDPISGHTALYWYRQSLGQGLEFLIYFQGNSAPDKSGLPSDRFSAERTGGSVSTLTIQRTQQEDSAVYLCASSSGQRREQYFGPGTRLTVT.

The rearrangement uses TRBV11-2 and TRBJ2-3; D is possibly TRBD2 (6 bases). Germline loops: CDR1 SGHAT, CDR2 FQNNGV. Between the trimmed V and J ends, which lost 6 bases and 3 bases, there was a span of 19 bases. CDR3 length: 16 residues. CDR3: CASSPPGLAKTDTQYF. CDR3 bases: TGTGCCAGCAGTCCCCCGGGGCTAGCGAAGACAGATACGCAGTATTTT.

This clonotype occurred many times. The chain has TRBV12-3 or TRBV12-4 and TRBJ2-7, with D uncertain. V was cut by 0 bases and J by 1 base, with 7 bases left in between. The CDR3 extends over 14 amino acids. In DNA form, the CDR3 reads TGTGCCAGCAGTTTAGCACCAGGATCCTACGAGCAGTACTTC. As protein: CASSLAPGSYEQYF.

The rearrangement uses TRBV7-9 and TRBJ2-2; D is uncertain. Germline V gives CDR1 SEHNR, CDR2 FQNEAQ (reference sequence). CDR3 length equals 15 residues. V shed 3 bases and J shed 4 bases, with 12 bases lying between them. The CDR3 sequence: CASSFVPSSTGELFF. The CDR3 DNA reads as TGTGCCAGCAGCTTCGTCCCCAGCAGCACCGGGGAGCTGTTTTTT.